This T cell receptor (beta chain) was identified during a study of T cells in Graves' hyperthyroidism and ophthalmopathy. The overall study: Upon initial diagnosis and before any treatment, peripheral blood was collected. Points from the study as a whole: A 13 V-J signature model discriminated ophthalmopathy versus stable hyperthyroidism.

Graves' hyperthyroidism qualified as stable when ophthalmopathy did not progress within 18 months. Based on clinical symptoms, serum thyroxine and TRAb, thyroid ultrasound and orbital computed tomography, diagnoses were reached. Researchers took RNA transcripts and amplified the TCR beta CDR3 regions from them. A set of HTBI primers served as the primers for a first-round RT-PCR of the TCR CDR3. TCRdb reanalysed the multiplex PCR reads using MiXCR and keeps one entry per CDR3 protein. The table has under 800,000 distinct CDR3 sequences, roughly 15% seen once. This clonotype was seen a handful of times. Its matching antigen is unknown. The receptor comes from a woman between 18 and 29 years old with Graves' hyperthyroidism. Sample: blood.

The CDR3 here is CAISDSLKLFF. The CDR3 bases are TGTGCCATCAGTGACTCCCTGAAGCTGTTTTTT. The rearrangement joins TRBV10-3 to TRBJ2-2; no clear D. The germline V gene encodes CDR1 ENHRY and CDR2 SYGVKD. The CDR3 has 11 residues. Trimming removed 3 bases at V and 12 bases at J, with 8 bases between.